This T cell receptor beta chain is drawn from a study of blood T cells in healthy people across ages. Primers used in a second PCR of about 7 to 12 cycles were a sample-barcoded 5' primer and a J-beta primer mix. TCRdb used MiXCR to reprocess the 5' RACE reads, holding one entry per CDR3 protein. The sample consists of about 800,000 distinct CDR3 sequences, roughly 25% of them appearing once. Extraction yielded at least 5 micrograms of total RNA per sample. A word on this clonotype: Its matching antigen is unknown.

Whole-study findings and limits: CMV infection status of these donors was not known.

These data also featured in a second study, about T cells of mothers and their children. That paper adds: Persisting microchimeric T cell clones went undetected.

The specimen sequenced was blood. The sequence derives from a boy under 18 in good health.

The CDR3 DNA follows: TGTGCCAGCAGCCGGACAACACTAGCGGAAAAACTGTTTTTT. Translating gives CASSRTTLAEKLFF. The V gene is TRBV11-2, the J gene TRBJ1-4; maybe TRBD1 (5 bases). V was trimmed by 5 bases and J by 8 bases, leaving 15 bases between them. Germline assignment: CDR1 SGHAT and CDR2 FQNNGV. The CDR3 runs to 14 residues.